These T cell receptor beta chains were read from a single sample in a study of cytomegalovirus exposure and HLA in healthy donors. The assay was immunoSEQ multiplex PCR, and TCRdb's table has in-frame clones only and misses some. Of around 100,000 clones detected, over 75% appear once; the ten largest clones hold 4.5% to 5.5%. Source material: PBMCs. These receptors all come from a man aged 35 to 55 in good health and CMV-seropositive. The CDR3 runs from the conserved cysteine through the conserved F or W. The D gene is left open where the match is weak. Expanded clones are given a class, and other clones once, few, many or no size at all.

CDR3	DNA	D	J	V	size
CAWRHRGRGYEQYF	TGTGCCTGGAGACACAGGGGACGCGGCTACGAGCAGTACTTC	TRBD1	TRBJ2-7	TRBV30	once
CASSLGGGMGSYEQYF	TGCGCCAGCAGCTTGGGGGGGGGTATGGGCTCCTACGAGCAGTACTTC	TRBD2	TRBJ2-7	TRBV5-1	-
CAGATLNNEQFF	TGTGCCGGGGCGACATTGAACAATGAGCAGTTCTTC	-	TRBJ2-1	TRBV7-9	-
CASSPQGAGNQPQHF	TGTGCCAGCTCACCCCAGGGGGCGGGCAATCAGCCCCAGCATTTT	TRBD1	TRBJ1-5	TRBV18	-
CASSSGRPSNSPLHF	TGTGCCAGCAGTTCAGGGCGGCCCTCAAATTCACCCCTCCACTTT	-	TRBJ1-6	TRBV28	-
CASSLGGDYGYTF	TGCGCCAGCAGCTTGGGGGGCGACTATGGCTACACCTTC	-	TRBJ1-2	TRBV5-1	-
CASSVGRGLYNEQFF	TGTGCCAGCAGCGTAGGCAGGGGGTTGTACAATGAGCAGTTCTTC	TRBD1	TRBJ2-1	TRBV9	-
CASSRQEDQPQHF	TGTGCCAGCTCACGACAGGAGGATCAGCCCCAGCATTTT	-	TRBJ1-5	TRBV18	-
CASSLDAISGNTIYF	TGTGCCAGCAGCTTGGACGCGATCTCTGGAAACACCATATATTTT	-	TRBJ1-3	TRBV5-4	-
CASSLVGGGGDEQFF	TGTGCCAGCAGCTTGGTTGGCGGGGGAGGTGATGAGCAGTTCTTC	TRBD2	TRBJ2-1	TRBV5-4	-
CSVPGRGSGYTF	TGCAGCGTCCCCGGAAGGGGTTCGGGCTACACCTTC	-	TRBJ1-2	TRBV29-1	-
CASSYVEGDTQYF	TGCGCCAGCAGCTACGTGGAGGGAGATACGCAGTATTTT	-	TRBJ2-3	TRBV5-1	-
CASSSTSGSSYEQYF	TGTGCCAGCAGTTCCACTAGCGGTAGCTCCTACGAGCAGTACTTC	TRBD2	TRBJ2-7	TRBV6-5	-
CASSFTGLDEQYF	TGTGCCAGCAGTTTTACGGGATTGGACGAGCAGTACTTC	-	TRBJ2-7	TRBV28	few
CASTPSFSYNEQFF	TGTGCCAGCACCCCTAGCTTCTCCTACAATGAGCAGTTCTTC	-	TRBJ2-1	TRBV28	-
CASSKRRGSSDTQYF	TGTGCCAGCAGCAAAAGAAGAGGGAGCTCAGATACGCAGTATTTT	-	TRBJ2-3	TRBV21-1	-
CASSFGTSGQAQQFF	TGTGCCAGCAGCTTCGGGACTAGCGGGCAGGCTCAGCAGTTCTTC	TRBD2	TRBJ2-1	TRBV5-4	once
CAISASRDRVEVNTEAFF	TGTGCCATCAGTGCTTCGCGGGACAGGGTGGAGGTGAACACTGAAGCTTTCTTT	TRBD1	TRBJ1-1	TRBV10-3	-
CASSLWGGGDEQYF	TGCGCCAGCAGCTTGTGGGGAGGGGGTGACGAGCAGTACTTC	-	TRBJ2-7	TRBV5-1	-
CASSVGEVSGELFF	TGTGCCAGCAGCGTAGGAGAAGTGAGCGGGGAGCTGTTTTTT	-	TRBJ2-2	TRBV9	-
CASSQQGGAGYTF	TGTGCCAGCAGCCAACAGGGGGGGGCCGGCTACACCTTC	TRBD1	TRBJ1-2	TRBV7-3	-
CASSEARVGSTEAFF	TGTGCCAGCAGTGAAGCGAGGGTAGGGAGCACTGAAGCTTTCTTT	-	TRBJ1-1	TRBV2	-
CASKRRTNTGELFF	TGTGCCAGCAAGAGGCGGACAAACACCGGGGAGCTGTTTTTT	-	TRBJ2-2	TRBV28	few
CASSPGLSDYGYTF	TGTGCCAGCAGTCCGGGATTGTCAGACTATGGCTACACCTTC	-	TRBJ1-2	TRBV28	-
CSVEDVKQSALGYTF	TGCAGCGTTGAAGACGTCAAACAAAGCGCTCTAGGCTACACCTTC	-	TRBJ1-2	TRBV29-1	-
CASSTRAASTDTQYF	TGTGCCAGCAGTACGCGGGCGGCTAGCACAGATACGCAGTATTTT	-	TRBJ2-3	TRBV9	-